This T cell receptor beta chain was documented in a study of T cell repertoires in cytomegalovirus infection. Overall study findings and caveats: Totalled public TCR beta family frequency picked out people who carried CMV plus the relevant HLA.

The CDR3 covers 13 residues. Per the germline V gene, CDR1 is SGHVS and CDR2 is FNYEAQ. V was pared by 5 bases and J by 3 bases, with 2 bases of the junction left unmatched. Note on this clonotype: Its target is not known.

TCRdb reanalysed the reads using MiXCR and keeps one entry per CDR3 protein. The sample yields about 830,000 distinct CDR3 sequences, roughly 33% seen once. The input for sequencing was cultured CD8+ T cells from PBMCs, taken from culture after CMV antigen stimulation. The sequence was obtained from a human donor in good health (CMV status not recorded). Some clones in this sample may be carry-over from other donors' samples. This chain links TRBV7-6 with TRBJ1-1; TRBD1 matches 8 bases. CDR3 sequence reads: CASSRTGYTEAFF. DNA of the CDR3: TGTGCCAGCAGCAGGACAGGGTACACTGAAGCTTTCTTT.